This is a list of T cell receptor beta chains from one sample in a study of Ad26.COV2.S vaccination and SARS-CoV-2 variants. Profiled with immunoSEQ multiplex PCR; TCRdb holds only in-frame clones, not every one. The sample has hundreds of thousands of clones; more than 80% are singletons. Material: peripheral blood, obtained in a trial of Ad26.COV2.S vaccine versus placebo. The receptor set was obtained from a person between 18 and 60 years old who received the Ad26.COV2.S COVID-19 vaccine or a placebo. Each CDR3 is given with its conserved first and last residue. D genes are given only for firm matches. For some rows the clone size is stated as once, few or many, or as a class when expanded; others skip it.

j_call d_call clone_size v_call cdr3_length cdr3_nt cdr3_aa
TRBJ1-6 NA NA TRBV28 15 TGTGCCAGCAGTTTGCCCCTGGGACAAAGATCACCCCTCCACTTT CASSLPLGQRSPLHF
TRBJ2-5 TRBD1 NA TRBV5-8 18 TGTGCCAGCAGCTTCTCAAGACGGGGCCGGGACAGGGGAAAGACCCAGTACTTC CASSFSRRGRDRGKTQYF
TRBJ2-1 TRBD1 NA TRBV30 13 TGTGCCTGGAGTCCCGACAGGGTTAATGAGCAGTTCTTC CAWSPDRVNEQFF
TRBJ2-1 NA NA TRBV5-1 15 TGCGCCAGCAGCTTCGGGCTCCCCACCTACAATGAGCAGTTCTTC CASSFGLPTYNEQFF
TRBJ1-5 NA NA TRBV5-5 18 TGTGCCAGCAGCTTTAAGCCTACCGGTGGATATAGCAATCAGCCCCAGCATTTT CASSFKPTGGYSNQPQHF
TRBJ2-3 TRBD2 NA TRBV19 16 TGTGCCAGTAGCATAGGGGTTAGCGGGAGGGCCGGGACGCAGTATTTT CASSIGVSGRAGTQYF
TRBJ2-3 NA once TRBV2 16 TGTGCCAGCAGTGCGGGAGTGCGGGGCCTCACAGATACGCAGTATTTT CASSAGVRGLTDTQYF
TRBJ1-5 NA NA TRBV19 15 TGTGCCAGTAGAGCACCCGCCTATGGCAATCAGCCCCAGCATTTT CASRAPAYGNQPQHF
TRBJ2-7 TRBD1 few TRBV12-3/TRBV12-4 12 TGTGCCAGCGGACAGGCGTCCTACGAGCAGTACTTC CASGQASYEQYF
TRBJ2-5 NA NA TRBV29-1 14 TGCAGCGGTAGACAGGCCCTGTACCAAGAGACCCAGTACTTC CSGRQALYQETQYF
TRBJ1-6 NA few TRBV7-9 15 TGTGCCAGCAGCTCAGGGACTTCGTATAATTCACCCCTCCACTTT CASSSGTSYNSPLHF
TRBJ2-1 TRBD2 NA TRBV5-6 18 TGTGCCAGCAGCTTGGCAGGGAGGGCCGCATTAGGCGACAATGAGCAGTTCTTC CASSLAGRAALGDNEQFF
TRBJ2-7 TRBD2 NA TRBV5-1 16 TGCGCCAGCAGCTTGGCGGGGCTAGCGGCCTCCTACGAGCAGTACTTC CASSLAGLAASYEQYF
TRBJ1-3 TRBD1 few TRBV5-6 14 TGTGCCAGCAGCCGGACAGGGACTGGAAACACCATATATTTT CASSRTGTGNTIYF
TRBJ1-4 NA once TRBV19 14 TGTGCCAGTAGTACCTATAGCCATCCTGAAAAACTGTTTTTT CASSTYSHPEKLFF
TRBJ2-7 NA NA TRBV15 13 TGTGCCACCAGTCCGAGAATCGCCTACGAGCAGTACTTC CATSPRIAYEQYF
TRBJ1-2 TRBD1 NA TRBV27 12 TGTGCCAGCTGGACAGGGAGATTCGGCTACACCTTC CASWTGRFGYTF
TRBJ1-3 TRBD1 once TRBV7-2 16 TGTGCCAGCAGCCTAGGAGGGACAGGGGGGGGAAACACCATATATTTT CASSLGGTGGGNTIYF
TRBJ1-5 NA NA TRBV19 15 TGTGCCAGTAGGGTCCTGGCAGCGAGCAATCAGCCCCAGCATTTT CASRVLAASNQPQHF
TRBJ1-5 NA NA TRBV6-1 14 TGTGCCAGCAGTGAGAACCTCCCGCGACAGCCCCAGCATTTT CASSENLPRQPQHF
TRBJ1-2 NA NA TRBV20-1 11 TGCAGTGCTAGAGATCGGTATGGCTACACCTTC CSARDRYGYTF
TRBJ2-1 TRBD1 NA TRBV7-3 16 TGTGCCAGCAGCTTCCCTCCCAGGGGGCAGTACAATGAGCAGTTCTTC CASSFPPRGQYNEQFF
TRBJ1-1 NA NA TRBV7-9 15 TGTGCCAGCAGCTTAGTCGGGGATCCGATTACTGAAGCTTTCTTT CASSLVGDPITEAFF
TRBJ2-7 NA NA TRBV11-2 17 TGTGCCAGCAGCCCACCACCCGGCCCAGGGCGGATCTACGAGCAGTACTTC CASSPPPGPGRIYEQYF
TRBJ1-4 NA NA TRBV12-3/TRBV12-4 11 TGTGCCAGCAGTTTGGAGGAAAAACTGTTTTTT CASSLEEKLFF
TRBJ1-1 NA NA TRBV30 13 TGTGCCTGGGTGGGACCCATGAACACTGAAGCTTTCTTT CAWVGPMNTEAFF
TRBJ2-7 TRBD1 NA TRBV6-1 12 TGTGCCAGCGGTGACAGGGCCTACGAGCAGTACTTC CASGDRAYEQYF
TRBJ2-3 TRBD1 NA TRBV10-3 15 TGTGCCATCAGTGAGGGGGCAGGGGGCGAGGATACGCAGTATTTT CAISEGAGGEDTQYF
TRBJ1-2 TRBD1 once TRBV5-5 15 TGTGCCAGCAGCTCATCCGGGACAGGGGTTGATGGCTACACCTTC CASSSSGTGVDGYTF
TRBJ2-7 NA NA TRBV6-5 15 TGTGCCAGCAGGGCAGGGACCAGGGAAACCTACGAGCAGTACTTC CASRAGTRETYEQYF
TRBJ1-4 NA once TRBV18 15 TGTGCCAGCTCTACCAGTAAAGGGTCTCATGAAAAACTGTTTTTT CASSTSKGSHEKLFF
TRBJ2-5 TRBD2 NA TRBV6-1 14 TGTGCCAGCCGAGGGACTAGCGGGGTCCAGACCCAGTACTTC CASRGTSGVQTQYF
TRBJ2-7 TRBD2 NA TRBV19 17 TGTGCCAGTAGTATCGCGAGCGGGGGGCTCCCATCTACCGAGCAGTACTTC CASSIASGGLPSTEQYF
TRBJ1-5 NA NA TRBV4-3 13 TGCGCCAGCAGCCAGGGCAGAGGGCAGCCCCAGCATTTT CASSQGRGQPQHF
TRBJ1-1 TRBD1 NA TRBV6-2/TRBV6-3 13 TGTGCCAGCAGTCGACAGGGGACCACTGAAGCTTTCTTT CASSRQGTTEAFF
TRBJ2-1 TRBD2 once TRBV12-5 16 TGTGCTAGTGGTTTGGCCCTAGCGGGAGCGGACAATGAGCAGTTCTTC CASGLALAGADNEQFF
TRBJ2-5 TRBD2 NA TRBV10-2 15 TGCGCCAGCAGTGGGGTCCTCAGCGGGGGGGAGACCCAGTACTTC CASSGVLSGGETQYF
TRBJ1-2 NA NA TRBV18 13 TGTGCCAGCTCACCAGTGGGGGAGTATGGCTACACCTTC CASSPVGEYGYTF
TRBJ2-3 NA NA TRBV7-9 15 TGTGCCAGCAGCCCTCCCCGGGGAGGACCGAATACGCAGTATTTT CASSPPRGGPNTQYF
TRBJ1-2 TRBD1 few TRBV6-5 15 TGTGCCAGCAGGGGGCTGGGACAGGCCTTCTATGGCTACACCTTC CASRGLGQAFYGYTF
TRBJ1-2 NA NA TRBV4-3 13 TGCGCCAGCAGCCCGCGTCTTAACTATGGCTACACCTTC CASSPRLNYGYTF
TRBJ2-1 TRBD2 NA TRBV7-6 16 TGTGCCAGCAGCGAACGTCCGGGACTAGCGGGAGATGAGCAGTTCTTC CASSERPGLAGDEQFF
TRBJ1-5 NA NA TRBV18 14 TGTGCCAGCTCACCCTCCGAGGGTAATCAGCCCCAGCATTTT CASSPSEGNQPQHF
TRBJ2-7 TRBD1 NA TRBV5-5 15 TGTGCCAGCAGCTTAGATTGGACAGGGGCTTACGAGCAGTACTTC CASSLDWTGAYEQYF
TRBJ2-5 TRBD1 NA TRBV27 15 TGTGCCAGCAGTTCCCCCGGGACAGGGAGAGAGACCCAGTACTTC CASSSPGTGRETQYF
TRBJ2-3 NA NA TRBV19 14 TGTGCCAGTACTGGCGGTACTAGCACAGATACGCAGTATTTT CASTGGTSTDTQYF
TRBJ2-3 NA NA TRBV7-2 19 TGTGCCAGCAGCTTTTCCGGGGGCGCGATGGTCTGGGACACAGATACGCAGTATTTT CASSFSGGAMVWDTDTQYF
TRBJ2-2 TRBD2 NA TRBV5-1 16 TGCGCCAGCAGCCCCGATCAGCGGGGGAACACCGGGGAGCTGTTTTTT CASSPDQRGNTGELFF
TRBJ2-7 NA NA TRBV5-4 13 TGTGCCAGCAGCATGGACGGCTTGTACGAGCAGTACTTC CASSMDGLYEQYF
TRBJ2-7 TRBD2 once TRBV5-8 16 TGTGCCAGCAGCTGGGGGGTTAGCGGGACCCCCTACGAGCAGTACTTC CASSWGVSGTPYEQYF
TRBJ2-3 TRBD2 NA TRBV25-1 14 TGTGCCAGCAGTAATAGCGGGGCCAGAGATACGCAGTATTTT CASSNSGARDTQYF